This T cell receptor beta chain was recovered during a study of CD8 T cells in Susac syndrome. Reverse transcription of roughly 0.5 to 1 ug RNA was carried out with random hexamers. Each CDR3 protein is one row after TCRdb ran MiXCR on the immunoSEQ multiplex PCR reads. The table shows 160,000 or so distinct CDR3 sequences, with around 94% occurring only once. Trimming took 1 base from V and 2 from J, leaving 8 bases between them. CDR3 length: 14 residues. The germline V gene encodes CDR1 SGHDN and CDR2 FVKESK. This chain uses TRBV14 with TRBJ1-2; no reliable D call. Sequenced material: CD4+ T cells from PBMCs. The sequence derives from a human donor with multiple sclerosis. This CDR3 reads CASSQGKPNYGYTF. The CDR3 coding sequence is TGTGCCAGCAGCCAAGGGAAACCAAACTATGGCTACACCTTC.